The next 15 T cell receptor beta chains were all read from a single sample in a study of T cell responses to AZD1222 COVID-19 vaccine. Clones were sequenced by immunoSEQ multiplex PCR, and TCRdb holds only the in-frame ones, with some missing. The sample carries over 100,000 clones, about 88% recorded once. The material was peripheral blood, obtained on day 0 of AZD1222 vaccination. Source of these receptors: an adult in good health.

The chain uses TRBV29-1 and TRBJ2-7, with TRBD1 matching over 11 bases. Per germline, CDR1 SQVTM and CDR2 ANQGSEA. This CDR3 comprises 13 residues. After removal of 3 bases from V and 4 bases from J, the junction contained 2 bases not matched to a gene. Written as DNA, the CDR3 is TGCAGCGTTGAGGACAGGGGGCGATACGAGCAGTACTTC. Translation gives CSVEDRGRYEQYF.

This chain uses TRBV6-5 with TRBJ1-1; D uncertain. Germline V gene data show CDR1 as MNHEY and CDR2 as SVGAGI. The CDR3 has 14 residues. Trimming shortened V by 2 bases and J by 0 bases, and 7 bases separated the two germline ends. The CDR3 region has the DNA TGTGCCAGCAGTTACCTCCCGATGAACACTGAAGCTTTCTTT. This sequence encodes CASSYLPMNTEAFF.

V and J are TRBV2 and TRBJ2-1; D not certain. Germline loops: CDR1 SNHLY, CDR2 FYNNEI. With 4 bases removed from V and 5 bases from J, the gap between germline ends came to 3 bases. The CDR3 runs 11 residues. CDR3: CASSANNEQFF. The DNA for the CDR3 is TGTGCCAGCAGTGCCAACAATGAGCAGTTCTTC.

The gene calls are TRBV5-6 and TRBJ2-3; 7 bases line up with TRBD1. CDR1 and CDR2 from the germline V gene are SGHDT and YYEEEE. The trim removed 5 bases at V and 3 bases at J, leaving 12 bases unmatched. CDR3 size: 16 residues. As DNA, the CDR3 is TGTGCCAGCAGGACAGGGTTAGCAATGATGACAGATACGCAGTATTTT. Amino acid sequence: CASRTGLAMMTDTQYF.

The V and J genes are TRBV27 and TRBJ2-7; D is undetermined. The CDR3 sequence is 13 residues long. The V and J ends lost 8 bases and 5 bases respectively, with 16 bases between them. CDR1 and CDR2 (germline): MNHEY, SMNVEV (reference sequence). CDR3 sequence: CASLGHLGDEQYF. The CDR3 nucleotides are TGTGCCAGCCTGGGCCATTTAGGCGACGAGCAGTACTTC.

The chain recombines TRBV10-3 with TRBJ1-5; D is ambiguous. V was cut by 2 bases and J by 4 bases, with 9 bases left in between. This CDR3 region has 14 residues. The germline V gene encodes CDR1 ENHRY and CDR2 SYGVKD. The chain's CDR3 is CAISEDPSNQPQHF. CDR3 sequence (DNA): TGTGCCATCAGTGAGGACCCCTCTAATCAGCCCCAGCATTTT.

The chain has TRBV6-2 or TRBV6-3 and TRBJ1-2; D not certain. Per the germline V gene, CDR1 is MNHEY and CDR2 is SVGEGT. The ends were cut back, 6 bases at V and 0 bases at J, with 8 bases in the middle. The CDR3 runs to 13 residues. The chain's CDR3 is CASSHKTNYGYTF. The CDR3 DNA reads as TGTGCCAGCAGCCATAAAACTAACTATGGCTACACCTTC.

The chain joins TRBV14 to TRBJ1-2, with a possible D match to TRBD1 (6 bases). V lost 1 base and J 2 bases, leaving 14 bases between the germline ends. The CDR3 extends over 16 amino acids. Germline values: CDR1 SGHDN, CDR2 FVKESK. The CDR3 loop is CASSQVGVQGNYGYTF. In nucleotides, the CDR3 is TGTGCCAGCAGCCAAGTGGGGGTGCAGGGGAACTATGGCTACACCTTC.

The gene calls are TRBV28 and TRBJ1-5, with D hard to call. The CDR3 spans 12 residues. Per germline, CDR1 MDHEN and CDR2 SYDVKM. The V and J ends lost 3 bases and 5 bases respectively, with 5 bases between them. The CDR3 reads CASSLEDQPQHF. As DNA, the CDR3 is TGTGCCAGCAGTTTGGAGGATCAGCCCCAGCATTTT.

The count of this clone is one. The chain uses TRBV10-2 and TRBJ1-5; no definite D call. CDR1 and CDR2 from the germline V gene are WSHSY and SAAADI. The CDR3 spans 13 residues. V shed 4 bases and J shed 7 bases, with 11 bases lying between them. This CDR3 is CASSAGNFQPQHF. The CDR3 nucleotides read TGCGCCAGCAGTGCCGGGAATTTCCAGCCCCAGCATTTT.

The chain carries TRBV6-2 or TRBV6-3 and TRBJ1-1, with D uncertain. The CDR3 covers 14 residues. The ends were cut back, 4 bases at V and 1 base at J, with 10 bases in the middle. The V gene's germline CDR1 is MNHEY and CDR2 SVGEGT. The CDR3 is CASSFRLGNTEAFF. In nucleotides, the CDR3 is TGTGCCAGCAGTTTCCGCCTGGGGAACACTGAAGCTTTCTTT.

J is TRBJ2-2 and V is TRBV5-4; D call uncertain. Trimming removed 0 bases from V and 3 bases from J, with 6 bases in between. Looked up from germline, CDR1 is SGHNT and CDR2 is YYREEE (reference sequence). The CDR3 length is 14 residues. CDR3 loop: CASSLVTDTGELFF. The CDR3 DNA sequence: TGTGCCAGCAGCTTGGTTACGGACACCGGGGAGCTGTTTTTT.

The V gene is TRBV7-8, the J gene TRBJ1-5; 7 nucleotides line up with TRBD1. The V gene end was trimmed by 5 bases and the J gene end by 0 bases; junction bases not matched to a gene: 10. Germline V lookup: CDR1 SGHVS, CDR2 FQNEAQ. CDR3 size: 17 residues. CDR3 sequence: CASSKVKTGNSNQPQHF. Here the CDR3 DNA reads TGTGCCAGCAGCAAAGTAAAGACAGGGAATAGCAATCAGCCCCAGCATTTT.

The rearrangement joins TRBV9 to TRBJ1-6; D uncertain. The CDR3 covers 13 residues. Deletions cut 3 bases from V and 6 bases from J, with 7 bases between. CDR1 and CDR2 from the germline V gene are SGDLS and YYNGEE. This chain's CDR3 is CASSGRANSPLHF. The CDR3 DNA is TGTGCCAGCAGCGGGAGGGCTAATTCACCCCTCCACTTT.

Points on this clone: One end of the junction is discordant with germline, which a read error may explain. The V and J genes are TRBV28 and TRBJ2-3; D is uncertain. The CDR3 runs 11 residues. Per the germline V gene, CDR1 is MDHEN and CDR2 is SYDVKM. CDR3 sequence reads: CASSSTRTRDF. CDR3 nucleotide sequence: TGTGCCAGCAGTTCGACCAGGACCCGAGATTTT.